This T cell receptor (beta chain) was sequenced in a study of blood T cell repertoires in COVID-19. Turning to the study itself: Researchers got acute and convalescent COVID-19 samples from the United States, Italy and Spain. Nucleic acid was either cDNA or gDNA, and it came from T cells, B-cell-depleted T cells, or PBMCs.

V lost 6 bases to trimming and J lost 3 bases; unmatched junction nucleotides: 15. This CDR3 is 18 amino acids long. Per germline, CDR1 MNHEY and CDR2 SMNVEV (reference sequence). This clone was counted once. Original data processing: Amplification of reference gene primers provided the estimated nucleated cell counts. Data came from immunoSEQ multiplex PCR; TCRdb stores just in-frame clones and leaves some out. V, J and clone size reflect that table, while D and trimming were determined from the DNA. The data show under 250,000 clones, about 91% seen once. The clonotype comes from an elderly man with acute or convalescent COVID-19. The chain has TRBV27 and TRBJ1-5, with TRBD1 matching over 9 bases. Sequenced sample: peripheral blood. The CDR3: CASRAGTGSTTSNQPQHF. The DNA for the CDR3 is TGTGCCAGCAGGGCCGGGACAGGGTCTACCACATCCAATCAGCCCCAGCATTTT.